The subject of this entry is one T cell receptor (beta chain). Its antigen is unknown. These data come from a study of CD8 T cells in Susac syndrome. RNA in amounts of roughly 0.5 to 1 ug was reverse transcribed with random hexamers. Amplification of TCR beta CDR3 spanned 54 Vbeta and 13 Jbeta via immunoSEQ multiplex PCR. TCRdb re-derived calls from the immunoSEQ multiplex PCR reads in MiXCR, one entry per CDR3 protein. The sample carries approximately 160,000 distinct CDR3 sequences, 92% recorded once. Regarding the study as a whole: As acknowledged by the study, its TCR sequencing and HLA analysis included a relatively small number of individuals.

Controls were healthy donors (matched for age and sex). V dropped 7 bases and J dropped 6 bases, with 10 bases sitting between them. This CDR3 has 12 amino acids. Germline assignment: CDR1 MNHNS and CDR2 SASEGT. The TCR sequence derives from a human donor in good health. The chain is built from TRBV6-1 and TRBJ2-1; D remains ambiguous. Sequenced sample: CD4+ T cells from PBMCs. CDR3: CASKGRINEQFF. CDR3 nucleotide sequence: TGTGCCAGCAAGGGCCGGATCAATGAGCAGTTCTTC.